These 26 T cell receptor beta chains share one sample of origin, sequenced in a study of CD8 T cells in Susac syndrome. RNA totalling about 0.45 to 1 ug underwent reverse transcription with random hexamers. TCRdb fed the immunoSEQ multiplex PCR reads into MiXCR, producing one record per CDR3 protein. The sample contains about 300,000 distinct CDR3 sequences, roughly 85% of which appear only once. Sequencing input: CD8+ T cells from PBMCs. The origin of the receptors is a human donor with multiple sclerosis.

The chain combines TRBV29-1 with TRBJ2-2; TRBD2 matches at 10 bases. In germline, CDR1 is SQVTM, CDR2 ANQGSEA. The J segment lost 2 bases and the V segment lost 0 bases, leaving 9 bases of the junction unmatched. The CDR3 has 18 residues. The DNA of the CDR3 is TGCAGCGTTGAAGATCGGAGCGGGAGGGCCCGTAACACCGGGGAGCTGTTTTTT. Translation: CSVEDRSGRARNTGELFF.

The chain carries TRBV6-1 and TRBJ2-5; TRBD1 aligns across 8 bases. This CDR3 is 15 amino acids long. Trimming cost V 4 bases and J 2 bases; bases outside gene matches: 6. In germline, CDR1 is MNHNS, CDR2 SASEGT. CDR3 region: CASSGQTGGQETQYF. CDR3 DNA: TGTGCCAGCAGTGGACAAACAGGGGGTCAAGAGACCCAGTACTTC.

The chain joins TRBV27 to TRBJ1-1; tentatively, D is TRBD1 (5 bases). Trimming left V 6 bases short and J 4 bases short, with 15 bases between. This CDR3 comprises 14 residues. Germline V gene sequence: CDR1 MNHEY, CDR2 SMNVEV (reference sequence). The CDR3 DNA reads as TGTGCCAGCAGGCTGGTGGAGGGGCCCACTGAAGCTTTCTTT. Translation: CASRLVEGPTEAFF.

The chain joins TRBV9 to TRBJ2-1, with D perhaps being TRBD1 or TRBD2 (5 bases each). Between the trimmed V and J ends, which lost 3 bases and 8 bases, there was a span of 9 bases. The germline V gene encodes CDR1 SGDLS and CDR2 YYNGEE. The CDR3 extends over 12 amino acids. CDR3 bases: TGTGCCAGCAGCGGGGGGACGTATGAGCAGTTCTTC. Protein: CASSGGTYEQFF.

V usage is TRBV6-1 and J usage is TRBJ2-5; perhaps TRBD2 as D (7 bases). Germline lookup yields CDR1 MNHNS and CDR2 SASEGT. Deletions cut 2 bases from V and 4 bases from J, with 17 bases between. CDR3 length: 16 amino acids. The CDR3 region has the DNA TGTGCCAGCAGTGAACGGGGGGCGATCGAGGTAGAGACCCAGTACTTC. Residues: CASSERGAIEVETQYF.

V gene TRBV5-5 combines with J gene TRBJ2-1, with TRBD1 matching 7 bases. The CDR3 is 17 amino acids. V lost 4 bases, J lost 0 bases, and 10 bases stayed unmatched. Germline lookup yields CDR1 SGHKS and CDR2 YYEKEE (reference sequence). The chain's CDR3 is CASSLDRVGASYNEQFF. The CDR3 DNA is TGTGCCAGCAGCCTCGACAGGGTAGGAGCCTCCTACAATGAGCAGTTCTTC. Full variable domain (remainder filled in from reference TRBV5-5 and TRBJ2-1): DAGVTQSPTHLIKTRGQQVTLRCSPISGHKSVSWYQQVLGQGPQFIFQYYEKEERGRGNFPDRFSARQFPNYSSELNVNALLLGDSALYLCASSLDRVGASYNEQFFGPGTRLTVL.

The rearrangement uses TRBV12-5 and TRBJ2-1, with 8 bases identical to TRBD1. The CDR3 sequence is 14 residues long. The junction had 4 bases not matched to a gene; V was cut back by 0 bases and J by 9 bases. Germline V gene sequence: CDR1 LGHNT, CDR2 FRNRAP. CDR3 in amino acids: CASGLVQGGGEQFF. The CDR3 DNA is TGTGCTAGTGGTTTGGTACAGGGGGGCGGTGAGCAGTTCTTC.

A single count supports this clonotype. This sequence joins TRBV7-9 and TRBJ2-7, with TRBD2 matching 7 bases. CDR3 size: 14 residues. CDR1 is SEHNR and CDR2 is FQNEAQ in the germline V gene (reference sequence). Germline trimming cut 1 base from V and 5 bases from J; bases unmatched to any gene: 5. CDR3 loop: CASSLGGSRNEQYF. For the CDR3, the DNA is TGTGCCAGCAGCTTAGGCGGGAGTAGAAACGAGCAGTACTTC.

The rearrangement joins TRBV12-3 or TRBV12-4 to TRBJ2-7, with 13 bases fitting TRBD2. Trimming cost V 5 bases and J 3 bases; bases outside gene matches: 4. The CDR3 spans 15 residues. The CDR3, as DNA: TGTGCCAGCAGTCCACTAGCGGGAGGGATCTACGAGCAGTACTTC. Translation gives CASSPLAGGIYEQYF.

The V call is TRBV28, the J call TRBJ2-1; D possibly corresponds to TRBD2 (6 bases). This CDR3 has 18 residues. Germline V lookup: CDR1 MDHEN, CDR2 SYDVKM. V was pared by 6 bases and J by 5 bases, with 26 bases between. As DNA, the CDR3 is TGTGCCAGCAGCTCTAGCCCCACCTTGACTAGTACCCACAATGAGCAGTTCTTC. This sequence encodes CASSSSPTLTSTHNEQFF.

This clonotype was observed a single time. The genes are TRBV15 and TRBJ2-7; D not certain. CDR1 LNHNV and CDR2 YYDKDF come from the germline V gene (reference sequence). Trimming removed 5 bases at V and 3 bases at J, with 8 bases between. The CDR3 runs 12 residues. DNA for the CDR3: TGTGCCACCAGCGGGGATAACTACGAGCAGTACTTC. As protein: CATSGDNYEQYF.

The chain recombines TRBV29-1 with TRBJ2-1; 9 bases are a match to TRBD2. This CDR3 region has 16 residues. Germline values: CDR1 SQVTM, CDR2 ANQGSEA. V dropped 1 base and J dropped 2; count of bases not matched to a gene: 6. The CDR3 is CSVEGSGRSPYNEQFF. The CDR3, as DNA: TGCAGCGTTGAAGGTAGCGGGAGAAGTCCCTACAATGAGCAGTTCTTC.

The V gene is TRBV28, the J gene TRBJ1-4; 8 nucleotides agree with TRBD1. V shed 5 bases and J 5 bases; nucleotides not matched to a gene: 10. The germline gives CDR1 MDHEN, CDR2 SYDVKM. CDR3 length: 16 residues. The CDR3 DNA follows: TGTGCCAGCAGTGCGGTAACAGGGGGGAGGAATGAAAAACTGTTTTTT. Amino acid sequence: CASSAVTGGRNEKLFF.

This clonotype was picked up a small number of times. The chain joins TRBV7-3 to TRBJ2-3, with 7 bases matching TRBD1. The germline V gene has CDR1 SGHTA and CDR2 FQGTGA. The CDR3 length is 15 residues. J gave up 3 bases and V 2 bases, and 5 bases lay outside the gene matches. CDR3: CASSLLGTETDTQYF. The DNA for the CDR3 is TGTGCCAGCAGCTTACTTGGGACAGAAACAGATACGCAGTATTTT.

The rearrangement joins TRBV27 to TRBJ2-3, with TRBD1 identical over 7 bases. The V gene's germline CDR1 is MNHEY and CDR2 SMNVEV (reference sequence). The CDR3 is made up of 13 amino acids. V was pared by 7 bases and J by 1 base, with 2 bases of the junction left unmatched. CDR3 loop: CASMQGGTDTQYF. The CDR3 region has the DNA TGTGCCAGCATGCAGGGGGGCACAGATACGCAGTATTTT.

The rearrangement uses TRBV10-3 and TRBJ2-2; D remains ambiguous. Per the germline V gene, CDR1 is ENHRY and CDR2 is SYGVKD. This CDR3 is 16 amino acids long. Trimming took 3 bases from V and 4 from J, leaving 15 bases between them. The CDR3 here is CAISDWAQDLTGELFF. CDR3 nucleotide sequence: TGTGCCATCAGTGATTGGGCGCAGGACCTCACCGGGGAGCTGTTTTTT.

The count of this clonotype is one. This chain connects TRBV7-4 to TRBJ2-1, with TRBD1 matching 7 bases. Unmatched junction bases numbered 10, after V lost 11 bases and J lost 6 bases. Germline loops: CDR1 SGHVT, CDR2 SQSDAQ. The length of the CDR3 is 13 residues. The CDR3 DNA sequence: TGTGCCGGCACTCAGAGGGGGCGCAATGAGCAGTTCTTC. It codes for CAGTQRGRNEQFF.

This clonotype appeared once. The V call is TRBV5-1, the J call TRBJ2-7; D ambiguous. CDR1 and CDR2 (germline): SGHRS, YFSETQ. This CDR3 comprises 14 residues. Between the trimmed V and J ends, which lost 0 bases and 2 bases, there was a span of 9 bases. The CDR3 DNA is TGCGCCAGCAGCTTGGAAGCCGTTACCTACGAGCAGTACTTC. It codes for CASSLEAVTYEQYF. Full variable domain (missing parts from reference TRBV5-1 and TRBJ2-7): KAGVTQTPRYLIKTRGQQVTLSCSPISGHRSVSWYQQTPGQGLQFLFEYFSETQRNKGNFPGRFSGRQFSNSRSEMNVSTLELGDSALYLCASSLEAVTYEQYFGPGTRLTVT.

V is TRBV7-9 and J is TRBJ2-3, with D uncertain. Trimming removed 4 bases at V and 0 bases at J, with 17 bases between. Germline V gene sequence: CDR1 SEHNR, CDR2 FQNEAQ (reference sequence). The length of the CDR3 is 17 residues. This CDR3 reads CASSSVAAPVSTDTQYF. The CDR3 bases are TGTGCCAGCAGCTCCGTGGCGGCACCGGTTAGCACAGATACGCAGTATTTT.

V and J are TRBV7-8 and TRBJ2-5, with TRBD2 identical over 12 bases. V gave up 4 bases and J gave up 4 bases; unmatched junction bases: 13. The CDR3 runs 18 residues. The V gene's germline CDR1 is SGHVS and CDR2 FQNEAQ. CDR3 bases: TGTGCCAGCAGCTCCCTGGGGAGACTACTAGCGGGAGGAGAGACCCAGTACTTC. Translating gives CASSSLGRLLAGGETQYF.

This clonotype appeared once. CDR3 loop: CASSPWTSRNEQFF. The CDR3 nucleotides read TGTGCCAGTAGTCCCTGGACTAGTAGGAATGAGCAGTTCTTC. This chain joins TRBV19 and TRBJ2-1; 7 bases map to TRBD2. The CDR3 is 14 residues long. Germline trimming cut 5 bases from V and 7 bases from J; bases unmatched to any gene: 8. From germline, CDR1 is LNHDA and CDR2 SQIVND (reference sequence).

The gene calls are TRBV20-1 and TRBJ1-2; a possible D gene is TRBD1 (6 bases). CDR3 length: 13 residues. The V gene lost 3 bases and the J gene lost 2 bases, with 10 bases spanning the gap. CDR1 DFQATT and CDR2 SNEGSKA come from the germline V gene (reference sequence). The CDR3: CSARGTGNYGYTF. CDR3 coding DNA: TGCAGTGCTAGGGGTACAGGGAACTATGGCTACACCTTC.

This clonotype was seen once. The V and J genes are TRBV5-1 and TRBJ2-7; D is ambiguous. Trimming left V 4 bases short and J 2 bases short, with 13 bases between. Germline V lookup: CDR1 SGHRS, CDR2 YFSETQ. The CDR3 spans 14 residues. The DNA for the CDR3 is TGCGCCAGCAGCCCCGGTGGGGAAACCTACGAGCAGTACTTC. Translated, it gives CASSPGGETYEQYF.

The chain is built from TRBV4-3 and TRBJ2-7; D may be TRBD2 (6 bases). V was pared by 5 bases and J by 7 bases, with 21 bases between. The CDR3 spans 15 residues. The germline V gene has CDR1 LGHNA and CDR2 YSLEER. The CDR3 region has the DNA TGCGCCAGCAGCTACGGGACGGGAGCCCTCGGGGAGCAGTACTTC. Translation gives CASSYGTGALGEQYF.

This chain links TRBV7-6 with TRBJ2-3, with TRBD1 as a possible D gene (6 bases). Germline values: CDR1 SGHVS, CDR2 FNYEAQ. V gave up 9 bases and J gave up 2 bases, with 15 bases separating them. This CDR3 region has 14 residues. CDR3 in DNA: TGTGCCAGTGTAACAGGGCCCTACACAGATACGCAGTATTTT. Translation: CASVTGPYTDTQYF.

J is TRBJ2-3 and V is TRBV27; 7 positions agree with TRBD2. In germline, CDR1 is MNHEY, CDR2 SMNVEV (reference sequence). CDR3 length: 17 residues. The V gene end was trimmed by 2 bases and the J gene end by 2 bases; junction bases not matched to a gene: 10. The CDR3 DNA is TGTGCCAGCAGTTTAAGCCTAGCGGAGGTATTCACAGATACGCAGTATTTT. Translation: CASSLSLAEVFTDTQYF.